A selection of T cell receptor beta chains follows, all from one sample in a study of T cells in Graves' hyperthyroidism and ophthalmopathy. TCRdb used MiXCR to reprocess the multiplex PCR reads, holding one entry per CDR3 protein. The top ten clones hold 15% to 20% of a sample with 550,000 to 600,000 distinct CDR3 sequences, 15% to 20% of them seen once. Sample: blood. The receptors come from a woman younger than 30 with Graves' hyperthyroidism. CDR3s include the opening cysteine and the closing phenylalanine or tryptophan. Rows may omit the clone size; those that give it use once, few, many or a size class.

CASQEAGTDTQYF,.,TRBV27,TRBJ2-3
CASSETGTSVEQYF,many,TRBV7-9,TRBJ2-7
CASSQKTGANEQFF,many,TRBV7-3,TRBJ2-1
CASSPGTYYNEQFF,.,TRBV5-1,TRBJ2-1
CSARVGTDNPPLHF,.,TRBV20-1,TRBJ1-6
CASSEASGFSYEQYF,many,TRBV28,TRBJ2-7
CASSSGASGRSSYEQYF,many,TRBV2,TRBJ2-7
CASSIRRGLQETQYF,few,TRBV19,TRBJ2-5
CASSEFGTEDYGYTF,.,TRBV25-1,TRBJ1-2
CASSFSGLAGALTDTQYF,many,TRBV7-2,TRBJ2-3
CASRDRTLHNEQFF,.,TRBV19,TRBJ2-1
CASSFPGQGIWPEAFF,.,TRBV5-6,TRBJ1-1
CASSTSSGYNEQFF,many,TRBV28,TRBJ2-1
CASSPQGAGEQYF,many,TRBV28,TRBJ2-7
CASSEDRDSPLWGTGELFF,.,TRBV6-1,TRBJ2-2
CASSLSEENEQFF,many,TRBV27,TRBJ2-1
CSARDRTSGHNEQFF,many,TRBV20-1,TRBJ2-1
CSARGHSYEQYF,many,TRBV20-1,TRBJ2-7
CASSANFEQYF,.,TRBV11-2,TRBJ2-7
CATSEGFNQPQHF,many,TRBV24-1,TRBJ1-5
CASSLLAGGRYEQFF,many,TRBV7-7,TRBJ2-1
CSASPRLAPYEQYF,few,TRBV20-1,TRBJ2-7
CASSLGPTSGRAYEQYF,few,TRBV7-9,TRBJ2-7
CASSLLRDPFNSPLHF,.,TRBV7-8,TRBJ1-6
CASSLLEIPDTQYF,.,TRBV5-1,TRBJ2-3
CASSFTGIDYGYTF,few,TRBV7-9,TRBJ1-2
CASSWDRGRTGELFF,.,TRBV6-1,TRBJ2-2
CASGTGYGTEAFF,.,TRBV12-3/TRBV12-4,TRBJ1-1
CSVVGAGGGEQFF,many,TRBV29-1,TRBJ2-1
CSARALGDTGELFF,many,TRBV20-1,TRBJ2-2